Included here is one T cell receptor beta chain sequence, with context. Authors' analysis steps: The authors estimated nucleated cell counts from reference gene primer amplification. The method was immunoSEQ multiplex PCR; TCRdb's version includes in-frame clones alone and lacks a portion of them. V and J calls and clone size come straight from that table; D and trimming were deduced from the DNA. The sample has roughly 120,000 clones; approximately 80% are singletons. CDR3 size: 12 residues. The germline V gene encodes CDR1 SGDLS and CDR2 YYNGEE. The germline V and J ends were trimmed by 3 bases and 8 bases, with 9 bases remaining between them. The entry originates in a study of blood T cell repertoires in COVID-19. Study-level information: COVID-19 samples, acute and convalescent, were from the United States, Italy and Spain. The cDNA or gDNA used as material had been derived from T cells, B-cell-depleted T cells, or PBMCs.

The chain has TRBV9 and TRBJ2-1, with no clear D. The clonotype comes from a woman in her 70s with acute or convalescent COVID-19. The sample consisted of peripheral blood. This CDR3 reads CASSGDSYEQFF. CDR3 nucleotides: TGTGCCAGCAGCGGAGATTCGTATGAGCAGTTCTTC.